The source of this TCR beta chain is a study of monozygotic twins with inflammatory bowel disease. The CDR3 has 16 amino acids. CDR1 MDHEN and CDR2 SYDVKM come from the germline V gene. TCRdb reprocessed the 5' RACE reads; each CDR3 protein has one entry and no DNA is given. The sample spans 150,000 to 200,000 distinct CDR3 sequences; the ten largest clones claim approximately 2.8%. This clonotype was obtained from a human donor with ulcerative colitis or Crohn's disease, or a healthy co-twin of an affected twin (not recorded which). The sample was blood. The chain is built from TRBV28 and TRBJ2-6; without DNA, the TCRdb call of TRBD1 cannot be checked. The CDR3 sequence: CASSTDRGLGANVLTF. Full variable domain (outside the CDR3, taken from reference TRBV28 and TRBJ2-6): DVKVTQSSRYLVKRTGEKVFLECVQDMDHENMFWYRQDPGLGLRLIYFSYDVKMKEKGDIPEGYSVSREKKERFSLILESASTNQTSMYLCASSTDRGLGANVLTFGAGSRLTVL.